This TCR beta chain was recorded in a study of T cell responses to AZD1222 COVID-19 vaccine. The J segment lost 3 bases and the V segment lost 0 bases, leaving 4 bases of the junction unmatched. The CDR3 is 15 residues long. Germline CDR1 reads MNHEY; CDR2 reads SVGAGI. Using immunoSEQ multiplex PCR, the repertoire was profiled, and TCRdb retains in-frame clones only, with some absent. The data show roughly 140,000 clones, with 80% to 95% seen just once and about 3.2% held by the top ten. The sample in question was peripheral blood, obtained 28 days after the second AZD1222 dose. The V call is TRBV6-5, the J call TRBJ1-1, with 7 positions matching TRBD1. The receptor comes from an adult who received the AZD1222 COVID-19 vaccine. The CDR3 DNA sequence: TGTGCCAGCAGTTACTCAGGCAGGGGGGACACTGAAGCTTTCTTT. Residues: CASSYSGRGDTEAFF.